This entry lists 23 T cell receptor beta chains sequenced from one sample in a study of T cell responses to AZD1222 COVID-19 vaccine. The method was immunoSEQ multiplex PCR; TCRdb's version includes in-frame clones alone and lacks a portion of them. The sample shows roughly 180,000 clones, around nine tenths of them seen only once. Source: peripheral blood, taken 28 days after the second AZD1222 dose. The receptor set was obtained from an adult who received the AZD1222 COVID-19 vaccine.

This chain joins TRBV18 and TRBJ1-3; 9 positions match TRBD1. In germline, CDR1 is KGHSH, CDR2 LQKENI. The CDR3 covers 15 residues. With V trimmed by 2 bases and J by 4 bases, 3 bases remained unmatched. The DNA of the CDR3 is TGTGCCAGCTCACCAACAGGGGGCATCGGAAACACCATATATTTT. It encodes CASSPTGGIGNTIYF.

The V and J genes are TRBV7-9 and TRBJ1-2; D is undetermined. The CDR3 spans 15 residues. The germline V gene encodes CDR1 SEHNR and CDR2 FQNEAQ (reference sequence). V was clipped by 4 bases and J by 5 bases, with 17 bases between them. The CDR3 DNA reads TGTGCCAGCAGCTCCCGGGATTTAAGGAGATATGGCTACACCTTC. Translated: CASSSRDLRRYGYTF.

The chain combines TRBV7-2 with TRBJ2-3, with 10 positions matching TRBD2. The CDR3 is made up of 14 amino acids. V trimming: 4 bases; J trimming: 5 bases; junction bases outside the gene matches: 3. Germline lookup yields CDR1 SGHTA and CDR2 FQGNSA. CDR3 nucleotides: TGTGCCAGCAGCTCAGCGGGAGGGGGAGATACGCAGTATTTT. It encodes CASSSAGGGDTQYF.

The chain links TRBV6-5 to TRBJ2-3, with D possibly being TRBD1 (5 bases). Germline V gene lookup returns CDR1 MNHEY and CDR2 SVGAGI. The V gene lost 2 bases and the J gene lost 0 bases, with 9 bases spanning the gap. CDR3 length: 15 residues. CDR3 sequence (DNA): TGTGCCAGCAGTTACATGGGGCCTAGCACAGATACGCAGTATTTT. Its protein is CASSYMGPSTDTQYF.

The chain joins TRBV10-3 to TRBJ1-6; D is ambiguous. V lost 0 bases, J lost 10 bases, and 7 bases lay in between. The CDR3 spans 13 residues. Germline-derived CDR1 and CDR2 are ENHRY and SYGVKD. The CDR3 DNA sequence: TGTGCCATCAGTGAGTCTGGGAACTCACCCCTCCACTTT. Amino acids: CAISESGNSPLHF.

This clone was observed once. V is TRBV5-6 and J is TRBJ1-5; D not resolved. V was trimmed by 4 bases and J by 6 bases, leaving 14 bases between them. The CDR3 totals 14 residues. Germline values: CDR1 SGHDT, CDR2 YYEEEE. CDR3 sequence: CASSPYGGFQPQHF. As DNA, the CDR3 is TGTGCCAGCAGCCCATACGGAGGTTTTCAGCCCCAGCATTTT.

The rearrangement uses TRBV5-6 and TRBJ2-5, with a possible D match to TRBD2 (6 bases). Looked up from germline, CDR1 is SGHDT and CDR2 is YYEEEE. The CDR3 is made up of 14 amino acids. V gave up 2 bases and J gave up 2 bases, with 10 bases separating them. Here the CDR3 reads CASSFAGMQETQYF. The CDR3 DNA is TGTGCCAGCAGCTTTGCGGGGATGCAAGAGACCCAGTACTTC. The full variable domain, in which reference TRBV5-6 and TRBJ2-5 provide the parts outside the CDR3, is DAGVTQSPTHLIKTRGQQVTLRCSPKSGHDTVSWYQQALGQGPQFIFQYYEEEERQRGNFPDRFSGHQFPNYSSELNVNALLLGDSALYLCASSFAGMQETQYFGPGTRLLVL.

The CDR3 reads CASSLRPGGSTEAFF. The CDR3 DNA reads TGTGCCAGCAGTTTACGGCCGGGGGGGAGTACTGAAGCTTTCTTT. This chain connects TRBV27 to TRBJ1-1; D is possibly TRBD1 (5 bases). CDR3 length: 15 residues. Trimming took 2 bases from V and 5 from J, leaving 15 bases between them. CDR1 and CDR2 (germline): MNHEY, SMNVEV (reference sequence).

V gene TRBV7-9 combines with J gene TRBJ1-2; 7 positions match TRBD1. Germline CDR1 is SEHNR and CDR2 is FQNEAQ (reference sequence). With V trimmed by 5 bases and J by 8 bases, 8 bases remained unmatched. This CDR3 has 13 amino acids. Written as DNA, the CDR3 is TGTGCCAGCAGCCTCGGACAGGACGGCGGCTACACCTTC. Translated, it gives CASSLGQDGGYTF.

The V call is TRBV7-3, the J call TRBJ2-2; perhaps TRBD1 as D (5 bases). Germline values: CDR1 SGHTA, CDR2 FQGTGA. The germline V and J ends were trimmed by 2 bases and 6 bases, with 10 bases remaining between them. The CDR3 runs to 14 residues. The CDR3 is CASSLQGRAGELFF. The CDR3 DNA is TGTGCCAGCAGCTTACAGGGCCGGGCCGGGGAGCTGTTTTTT.

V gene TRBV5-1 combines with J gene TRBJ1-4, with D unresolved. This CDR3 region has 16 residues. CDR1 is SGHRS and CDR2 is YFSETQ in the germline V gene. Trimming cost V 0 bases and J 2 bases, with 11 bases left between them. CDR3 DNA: TGCGCCAGCAGCTTGGAATATCGGCGGACTAATGAAAAACTGTTTTTT. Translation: CASSLEYRRTNEKLFF.

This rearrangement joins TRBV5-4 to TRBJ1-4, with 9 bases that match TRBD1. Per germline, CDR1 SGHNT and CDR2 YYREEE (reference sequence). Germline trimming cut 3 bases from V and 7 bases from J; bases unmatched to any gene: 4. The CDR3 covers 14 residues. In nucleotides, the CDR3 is TGTGCCAGCAGCTGGACAGGGGCCGGTGAAAAACTGTTTTTT. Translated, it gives CASSWTGAGEKLFF.

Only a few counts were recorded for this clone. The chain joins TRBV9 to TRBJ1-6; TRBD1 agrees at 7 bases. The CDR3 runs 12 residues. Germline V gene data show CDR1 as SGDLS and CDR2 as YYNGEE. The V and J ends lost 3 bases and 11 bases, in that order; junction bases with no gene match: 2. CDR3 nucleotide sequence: TGTGCCAGCAGCGAGGGACAGCCACCCCTCCACTTT. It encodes CASSEGQPPLHF.

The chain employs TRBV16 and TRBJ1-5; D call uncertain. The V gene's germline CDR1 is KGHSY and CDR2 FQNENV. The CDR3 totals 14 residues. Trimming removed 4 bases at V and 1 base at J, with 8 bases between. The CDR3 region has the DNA TGTGCCAGCAGCCCTGGACGGAGCAATCAGCCCCAGCATTTT. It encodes CASSPGRSNQPQHF.

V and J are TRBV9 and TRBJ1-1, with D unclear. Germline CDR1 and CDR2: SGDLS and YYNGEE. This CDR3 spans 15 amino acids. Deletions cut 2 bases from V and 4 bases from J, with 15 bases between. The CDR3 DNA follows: TGTGCCAGCAGCGTCGCTGACGCGCCCCCCACTGAAGCTTTCTTT. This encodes CASSVADAPPTEAFF.

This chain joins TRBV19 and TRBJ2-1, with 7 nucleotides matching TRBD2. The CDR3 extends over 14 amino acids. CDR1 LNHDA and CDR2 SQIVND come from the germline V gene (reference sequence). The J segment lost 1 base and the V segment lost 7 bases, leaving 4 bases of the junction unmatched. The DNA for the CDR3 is TGTGCCAGTAACAAGGGACTATCCTACAATGAGCAGTTCTTC. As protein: CASNKGLSYNEQFF.

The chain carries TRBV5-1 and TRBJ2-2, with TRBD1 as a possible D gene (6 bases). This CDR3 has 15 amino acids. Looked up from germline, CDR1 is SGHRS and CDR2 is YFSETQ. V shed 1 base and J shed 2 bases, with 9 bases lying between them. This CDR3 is CASSLWDINTGELFF. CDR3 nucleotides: TGCGCCAGCAGCTTGTGGGACATCAACACCGGGGAGCTGTTTTTT. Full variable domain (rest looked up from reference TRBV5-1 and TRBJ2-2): KAGVTQTPRYLIKTRGQQVTLSCSPISGHRSVSWYQQTPGQGLQFLFEYFSETQRNKGNFPGRFSGRQFSNSRSEMNVSTLELGDSALYLCASSLWDINTGELFFGEGSRLTVL.

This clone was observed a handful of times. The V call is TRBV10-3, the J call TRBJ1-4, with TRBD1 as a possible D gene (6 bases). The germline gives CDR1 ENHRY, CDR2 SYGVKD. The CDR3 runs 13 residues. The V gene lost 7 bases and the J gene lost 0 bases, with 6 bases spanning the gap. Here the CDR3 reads CAIKGATNEKLFF. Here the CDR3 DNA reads TGTGCCATCAAGGGGGCAACTAATGAAAAACTGTTTTTT.

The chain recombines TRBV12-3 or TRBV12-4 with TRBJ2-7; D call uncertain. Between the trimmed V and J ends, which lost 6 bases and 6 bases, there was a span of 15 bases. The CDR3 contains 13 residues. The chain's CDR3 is CASSIAAASEQYF. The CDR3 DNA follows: TGTGCCAGCAGCATTGCCGCGGCCTCCGAGCAGTACTTC.

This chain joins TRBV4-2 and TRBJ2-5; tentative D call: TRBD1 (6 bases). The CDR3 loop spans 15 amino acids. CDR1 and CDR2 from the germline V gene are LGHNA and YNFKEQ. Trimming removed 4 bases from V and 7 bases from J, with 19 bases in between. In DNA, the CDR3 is TGTGCCAGCAGCCCCGGGGCTGGGGGCGGTGGGACCCAGTACTTC. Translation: CASSPGAGGGGTQYF.

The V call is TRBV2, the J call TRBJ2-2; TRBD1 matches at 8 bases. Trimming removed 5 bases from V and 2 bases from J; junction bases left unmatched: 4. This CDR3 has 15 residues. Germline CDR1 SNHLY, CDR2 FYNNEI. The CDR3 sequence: CASSWDRKNTGELFF. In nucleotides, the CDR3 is TGTGCCAGCAGTTGGGACAGGAAAAACACCGGGGAGCTGTTTTTT.

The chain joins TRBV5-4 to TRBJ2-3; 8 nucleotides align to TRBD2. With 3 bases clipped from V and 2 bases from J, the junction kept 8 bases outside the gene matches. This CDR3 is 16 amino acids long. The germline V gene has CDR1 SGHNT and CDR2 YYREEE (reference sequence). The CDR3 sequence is CASSSPGGQLTDTQYF. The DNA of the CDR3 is TGTGCCAGCAGCTCACCGGGGGGGCAACTCACAGATACGCAGTATTTT.

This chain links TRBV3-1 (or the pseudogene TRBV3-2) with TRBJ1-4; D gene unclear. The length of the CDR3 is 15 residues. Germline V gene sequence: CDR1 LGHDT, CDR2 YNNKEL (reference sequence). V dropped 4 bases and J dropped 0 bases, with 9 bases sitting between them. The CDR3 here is CASSPRRATNEKLFF. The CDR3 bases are TGTGCCAGCAGCCCGAGGAGGGCAACTAATGAAAAACTGTTTTTT.